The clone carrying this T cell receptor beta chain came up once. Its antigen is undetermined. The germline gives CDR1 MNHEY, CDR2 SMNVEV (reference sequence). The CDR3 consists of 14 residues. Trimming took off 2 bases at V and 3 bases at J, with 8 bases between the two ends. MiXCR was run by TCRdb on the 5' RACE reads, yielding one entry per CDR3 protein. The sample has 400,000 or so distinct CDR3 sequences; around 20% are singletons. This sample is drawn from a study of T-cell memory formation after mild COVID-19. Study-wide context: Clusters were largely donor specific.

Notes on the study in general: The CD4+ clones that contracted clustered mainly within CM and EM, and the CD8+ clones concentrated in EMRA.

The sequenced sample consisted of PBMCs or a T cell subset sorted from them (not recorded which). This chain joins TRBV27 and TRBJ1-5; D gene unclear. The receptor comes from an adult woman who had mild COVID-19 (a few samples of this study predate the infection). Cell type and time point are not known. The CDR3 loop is CASSLQVTNQPQHF. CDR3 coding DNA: TGTGCCAGCAGTTTACAGGTCACCAATCAGCCCCAGCATTTT.